Reported below is one T cell receptor beta chain. What it binds is unknown. Germline CDR1 and CDR2: MNHEY and SVGAGI. V dropped 5 bases and J dropped 5; count of bases not matched to a gene: 8. The CDR3 runs to 14 residues. Alongside a J-beta primer mix, a sample-barcoded 5' primer served in a second PCR lasting about 7 to 12 cycles. Each cDNA molecule was tagged by a template-switch adaptor with 12 random nucleotides. TCRdb passed the 5' RACE reads through MiXCR, listing each CDR3 protein once. The repertoire includes around 400,000 distinct CDR3 sequences, roughly half of them detected once, and 51% sits in the top ten. This entry is derived from a study of blood T cells in healthy people across ages. The study, taken as a whole, reports: Donor CMV status, an unknown factor, possibly confounded changes in expanded clonotypes. The diversity estimates, figures obtained from one million T cells, were considered underestimates.

The chain has TRBV6-5 and TRBJ1-1; 7 nucleotides line up with TRBD1. Sequenced material: blood. This TCR was recovered from a man in his sixties in good health. As DNA, the CDR3 is TGTGCCAGCAGTCCGACAGGGCTAAGGACTGAAGCTTTCTTT. Protein sequence: CASSPTGLRTEAFF.